This TCR beta chain was documented in a study of blood T cell repertoires in COVID-19. Study as a whole: Sites in the United States, Italy and Spain provided acute and convalescent COVID-19 samples.

Germline CDR1 and CDR2: SGDLS and YYNGEE. Trimming took 0 bases from V and 3 from J, leaving 10 bases between them. This CDR3 spans 15 amino acids. In the original workflow: Amplification of reference gene primers was used by the study to estimate nucleated cell counts. The assay was immunoSEQ multiplex PCR, and TCRdb's table has in-frame clones only and misses some. V and J calls and clone size are as listed in that table; D and trimming were resolved from the DNA. The sample records approximately 250,000 clones, more than 70% being singletons. Participants spanned ages about 18 to 90 years and resided in over 20 US areas. Participants had their cohort set by participant-reported clinical history.

The chain carries TRBV9 and TRBJ2-1; D may be TRBD2 (6 bases). The origin of this receptor is a woman aged 40 to 50 with acute COVID-19. The sequencing input was PBMCs or T cells enriched from blood (not recorded which). The CDR3 DNA sequence: TGTGCCAGCAGCGTAGCGGGGGTCAACTACAATGAGCAGTTCTTC. This sequence encodes CASSVAGVNYNEQFF.